This T cell receptor beta chain appears in the sequencing data of a study of blood T cell repertoires in COVID-19. Study-level background: The origin of the acute and convalescent COVID-19 samples was the United States, Italy and Spain.

The CDR3 has 16 amino acids. Germline V gives CDR1 LNHDA, CDR2 SQIVND (reference sequence). V lost 3 bases and J lost 4, with 18 bases in between. Using immunoSEQ multiplex PCR, the repertoire was profiled, and TCRdb retains in-frame clones only, with some absent. Altogether roughly 86,000 clones are present, around 84% being singletons, with the ten largest covering 4.5% to 5.5%. The clonotype originates from a man aged 40-50 years with acute or convalescent COVID-19. The genes are TRBV19 and TRBJ1-1; tentatively, D is TRBD1 (6 bases). Sample: peripheral blood. The CDR3 DNA sequence: TGTGCCAGTAGTATCGTCAGGGGTAGGAGGAGCACTGAAGCTTTCTTT. Translation gives CASSIVRGRRSTEAFF.